One sample yielded the 30 T cell receptor beta chains listed below, sequenced in a study of blood T cell repertoires in COVID-19. Assay used: immunoSEQ multiplex PCR; TCRdb lists only in-frame clones, some missing. The sample contains approximately 140,000 clones, almost 90% of which appear only once. The sample comprised peripheral blood. The receptors originated from a human donor in a cohort sampled during active COVID-19.

The chain links TRBV2 to TRBJ1-2; the D gene is possibly TRBD1 (5 bases). The CDR3 covers 12 residues. Germline V CDR1 and CDR2: SNHLY, FYNNEI. Deletions cut 4 bases from V and 4 bases from J, with 7 bases between. In nucleotides, the CDR3 is TGTGCCAGCAGTGCAGGGTCCTATGGCTACACCTTC. Its protein is CASSAGSYGYTF.

This clone was found once. The gene calls are TRBV12-3 or TRBV12-4 and TRBJ2-1, with 7 nucleotides matching TRBD1. The J segment lost 8 bases and the V segment lost 6 bases, leaving 4 bases of the junction unmatched. The CDR3 is made up of 12 amino acids. DNA of the CDR3: TGTGCCAGCAGACTAGACAGGGATGAGCAGTTCTTC. It encodes CASRLDRDEQFF.

V gene TRBV7-8 combines with J gene TRBJ2-5; no reliable D call. The ends were cut back, 0 bases at V and 2 bases at J, with 7 bases in the middle. This CDR3 comprises 14 residues. Germline CDR1 SGHVS, CDR2 FQNEAQ. The CDR3 here is CASSLANRQETQYF. The CDR3, as DNA: TGTGCCAGCAGCTTAGCGAACAGACAAGAGACCCAGTACTTC.

This chain uses TRBV28 with TRBJ2-4; 9 bases agree with TRBD2. V trimming: 5 bases; J trimming: 1 base; junction bases outside the gene matches: 15. Germline V CDR1 and CDR2: MDHEN, SYDVKM. The CDR3 consists of 19 residues. CDR3 loop: CASSGTSGGPLPAKNIQYF. The DNA for the CDR3 is TGTGCCAGCAGTGGGACGAGCGGGGGGCCTTTACCTGCCAAAAACATTCAGTACTTC.

This chain uses TRBV9 with TRBJ1-2; D is uncertain. Trimming left V 0 bases short and J 6 bases short, with 12 bases between. CDR1 is SGDLS, CDR2 YYNGEE, per germline. CDR3 length: 14 amino acids. The CDR3 region is CASSVVAEPHGYTF. CDR3 in DNA: TGTGCCAGCAGCGTAGTGGCGGAGCCCCATGGCTACACCTTC.

There are a few counts of this clone. V usage is TRBV3-1 (or the pseudogene TRBV3-2) and J usage is TRBJ2-7; 7 nucleotides line up with TRBD1. Trimming cost V 4 bases and J 6 bases; bases outside gene matches: 18. Germline V gene data show CDR1 as LGHDT and CDR2 as YNNKEL (reference sequence). This CDR3 spans 17 amino acids. CDR3 sequence: CASSPRSGRQGLAEQYF. The DNA of the CDR3 is TGTGCCAGCAGCCCTCGAAGTGGCAGACAGGGCTTAGCCGAGCAGTACTTC.

V usage is TRBV6-5 and J usage is TRBJ1-1; D not resolved. The CDR3 is made up of 13 amino acids. Germline CDR1 reads MNHEY; CDR2 reads SVGAGI. Trimming took off 5 bases at V and 5 bases at J, with 12 bases between the two ends. CDR3 protein: CASSPGGATEAFF. CDR3 nucleotides: TGTGCCAGCAGTCCCGGCGGTGCAACTGAAGCTTTCTTT.

A single count supports this clone. CDR3 DNA: TGTGCCAGCTCACCGGGACAGGAAGGCCCCTACGAGCAGTACTTC. Protein sequence: CASSPGQEGPYEQYF. The genes are TRBV18 and TRBJ2-7; TRBD1 agrees at 8 bases. The CDR3 is 15 residues long. Germline loops: CDR1 KGHSH, CDR2 LQKENI. V was pared by 3 bases and J by 2 bases, with 6 bases of the junction left unmatched. Supplemented by reference TRBV18 and TRBJ2-7, the full variable domain reads NAGVMQNPRHLVRRRGQEARLRCSPMKGHSHVYWYRQLPEEGLKFMVYLQKENIIDESGMPKERFSAEFPKEGPSILRIQQVVRGDSAAYFCASSPGQEGPYEQYFGPGTRLTVT.

The chain joins TRBV6-5 to TRBJ1-1; D is unresolved. CDR1 and CDR2 (germline): MNHEY, SVGAGI. The length of the CDR3 is 11 residues. V dropped 5 bases and J dropped 1 base, with 2 bases sitting between them. Here the CDR3 DNA reads TGTGCCAGCAGTCGGAACACTGAAGCTTTCTTT. It is translated as CASSRNTEAFF.

Details on this clone: A read error may account for a junction end that differs from germline. The rearrangement links TRBV7-7 to TRBJ2-2, with D tentatively TRBD2 (6 bases). Germline-derived CDR1 and CDR2 are SSHAT and FNYEAQ (reference sequence). The CDR3 sequence is 15 residues long. CDR3 region: CASSTSWTDTGELFF. The CDR3 DNA sequence: TGTGCTAGCAGCACTAGCTGGACCGACACCGGGGAGCTGTTTTTT.

The chain links TRBV5-1 to TRBJ1-4; 10 nucleotides align to TRBD1. The CDR3 loop spans 18 amino acids. V dropped 4 bases and J dropped 7; count of bases not matched to a gene: 16. In germline, CDR1 is SGHRS, CDR2 YFSETQ. CDR3 sequence reads: CASSQTGTGAKSGEKLFF. In DNA form, the CDR3 reads TGCGCCAGCAGCCAAACCGGGACAGGGGCTAAATCGGGTGAAAAACTGTTTTTT. The full variable domain, with the rest looked up from reference TRBV5-1 and TRBJ1-4, is KAGVTQTPRYLIKTRGQQVTLSCSPISGHRSVSWYQQTPGQGLQFLFEYFSETQRNKGNFPGRFSGRQFSNSRSEMNVSTLELGDSALYLCASSQTGTGAKSGEKLFFGSGTQLSVL.

The chain is built from TRBV18 and TRBJ2-7, with a possible D match to TRBD2 (6 bases). Trimming stripped 2 bases from V and 5 bases from J, with 13 bases between. Germline CDR1 reads KGHSH; CDR2 reads LQKENI. CDR3 size: 14 residues. Here the CDR3 DNA reads TGTGCCAGCTCACCAGTCGGGCTAGCGAACGAGCAGTACTTC. It yields the protein CASSPVGLANEQYF.

This clone was picked up one time. This chain links TRBV6-2 or TRBV6-3 with TRBJ2-7; TRBD2 agrees at 7 bases. The germline V gene encodes CDR1 MNHEY and CDR2 SVGEGT. With 2 bases clipped from V and 3 bases from J, the junction kept 1 base outside the gene matches. The CDR3 loop spans 13 amino acids. The CDR3 DNA reads as TGTGCCAGCAGTTACGAGCGGGACTACGAGCAGTACTTC. Amino acids: CASSYERDYEQYF.

V gene TRBV3-1 (or the pseudogene TRBV3-2) combines with J gene TRBJ2-3, with TRBD2 matching 8 bases. CDR1 LGHDT and CDR2 YNNKEL come from the germline V gene (reference sequence). V dropped 0 bases and J dropped 2; count of bases not matched to a gene: 7. The CDR3 has 17 amino acids. CDR3 bases: TGTGCCAGCAGCCAAGAGTCTAGCGGGTTTCTCACAGATACGCAGTATTTT. As protein: CASSQESSGFLTDTQYF.

The chain uses TRBV29-1 and TRBJ2-5; a possible D gene is TRBD1 (6 bases). CDR3 size: 15 residues. In germline, CDR1 is SQVTM, CDR2 ANQGSEA. With 4 bases removed from V and 4 bases from J, the gap between germline ends came to 19 bases. The CDR3 protein is CSVVVAGDSRETQYF. Written as DNA, the CDR3 is TGCAGCGTTGTGGTCGCAGGGGATAGTAGAGAGACCCAGTACTTC.

In its sample, this clone was seen a few times. The chain combines TRBV7-9 with TRBJ2-3; 8 bases fit TRBD1. Looked up from germline, CDR1 is SEHNR and CDR2 is FQNEAQ (reference sequence). Germline trimming cut 5 bases from V and 4 bases from J; bases unmatched to any gene: 8. There are 15 residues in the CDR3. DNA for the CDR3: TGTGCCAGCAGCCACGGACAGGGTGAGGCAGATACGCAGTATTTT. Protein product: CASSHGQGEADTQYF.

The CDR3, as DNA: TGTGCCACAAGCCCTAGGACCGGGGAGCTGTTTTTT. Its protein product is CATSPRTGELFF. The chain combines TRBV19 with TRBJ2-2; D is ambiguous. Germline CDR1 reads LNHDA; CDR2 reads SQIVND (reference sequence). The CDR3 covers 12 residues. The V end lost 10 bases, the J end lost 5 bases, and 11 bases lay between the germline ends.

This rearrangement joins TRBV6-5 to TRBJ1-5; the D gene is possibly TRBD1 (5 bases). The V gene lost 5 bases and the J gene lost 4 bases, with 12 bases spanning the gap. This CDR3 contains 14 residues. CDR1 is MNHEY, CDR2 SVGAGI, per germline. The CDR3 spells CASSPRQRNQPQHF. The DNA for the CDR3 is TGTGCCAGCAGTCCCCGACAGAGAAATCAGCCCCAGCATTTT.

The chain combines TRBV5-5 with TRBJ1-1; D is perhaps TRBD1 (5 bases). CDR1 and CDR2 (germline): SGHKS, YYEKEE (reference sequence). Trimming took 4 bases from V and 2 from J, leaving 12 bases between them. The CDR3 is made up of 14 amino acids. CDR3 coding DNA: TGTGCCAGCAGCCCGGGGGGTCTAAACACTGAAGCTTTCTTT. This codes for CASSPGGLNTEAFF.

V gene TRBV19 combines with J gene TRBJ2-7; D may be TRBD1 (7 bases). The CDR3 spans 15 residues. From germline, CDR1 is LNHDA and CDR2 SQIVND (reference sequence). V was shortened by 5 bases and J by 4 bases, with 18 bases between the two germline ends. CDR3 bases: TGTGCCAGTAGTTCAGGGGGAGGTCCCCCTTACGAGCAGTACTTC. Translating gives CASSSGGGPPYEQYF. Combining the CDR3 with reference TRBV19 and TRBJ2-7 gives the whole variable domain DGGITQSPKYLFRKEGQNVTLSCEQNLNHDAMYWYRQDPGQGLRLIYYSQIVNDFQKGDIAEGYSVSREKKESFPLTVTSAQKNPTAFYLCASSSGGGPPYEQYFGPGTRLTVT.

The chain has TRBV23-1 and TRBJ1-4; 7 nucleotides align to TRBD1. TRBV23-1 belongs to the ORF category, with a function that is uncertain. Unmatched junction bases numbered 15, after V lost 1 base and J lost 13 bases. The CDR3 runs 16 residues. The CDR3, as DNA: TGCGCCAGCAGTCAATGGGCCCCGGCCGGGACAGCCGGACTGTTTTTT. This codes for CASSQWAPAGTAGLFF.

The rearrangement links TRBV2 to TRBJ2-7, with D possibly being TRBD1 (5 bases). Between the trimmed V and J ends, which lost 8 bases and 7 bases, there was a span of 15 bases. This CDR3 is 12 amino acids long. Germline CDR1 is SNHLY and CDR2 is FYNNEI. CDR3 DNA: TGTGCCAGCGTATCAGGGTCCTTGGAGCAGTACTTC. Protein product: CASVSGSLEQYF. The entire variable domain, with the rest obtained from reference TRBV2 and TRBJ2-7, is as follows: EPEVTQTPSHQVTQMGQEVILRCVPISNHLYFYWYRQILGQKVEFLVSFYNNEISEKSEIFDDQFSVERPDGSNFTLKIRSTKLEDSAMYFCASVSGSLEQYFGPGTRLTVT.

The J gene is TRBJ2-7, the V gene TRBV6-5; D may be TRBD2 (5 bases). In germline, CDR1 is MNHEY, CDR2 SVGAGI. CDR3 length equals 12 residues. Trimming shortened V by 6 bases and J by 7 bases, and 13 bases separated the two germline ends. The CDR3: CASRERLDEQYF. DNA for the CDR3: TGTGCCAGCAGAGAGCGGTTGGATGAGCAGTACTTC.

This clone was seen a handful of times. The rearrangement links TRBV5-4 to TRBJ2-7; TRBD2 matches at 7 bases. Germline V gene sequence: CDR1 SGHNT, CDR2 YYREEE (reference sequence). After removal of 4 bases from V and 3 bases from J, the junction contained 7 bases not matched to a gene. The CDR3 totals 14 residues. CDR3 in amino acids: CASSPRASGYEQYF. The CDR3 DNA is TGTGCCAGCAGCCCCAGGGCTAGCGGCTACGAGCAGTACTTC.

This clone was seen a few times. The chain is built from TRBV5-1 and TRBJ1-3, with TRBD1 matching 8 bases. Germline V gene sequence: CDR1 SGHRS, CDR2 YFSETQ. CDR3 size: 16 residues. With 4 bases clipped from V and 0 bases from J, the junction kept 6 bases outside the gene matches. The DNA of the CDR3 is TGCGCCAGCAGCCTAACCGGGACAGGCTCTGGAAACACCATATATTTT. It codes for CASSLTGTGSGNTIYF.

The chain combines TRBV18 with TRBJ1-2; D remains unclear. The germline V and J ends were trimmed by 1 base and 4 bases, with 16 bases remaining between them. The CDR3 runs to 16 residues. Per the germline V gene, CDR1 is KGHSH and CDR2 is LQKENI. The CDR3 region has the DNA TGTGCCAGCTCACCACTTCGGGGAGGCTCCGGCTATGGCTACACCTTC. Translating it yields CASSPLRGGSGYGYTF.

This sequence joins TRBV18 and TRBJ2-1; TRBD2 is a possible D gene (5 bases). V was shortened by 5 bases and J by 7 bases, with 15 bases between the two germline ends. In germline, CDR1 is KGHSH, CDR2 LQKENI. The CDR3 runs 14 residues. CDR3 nucleotides: TGTGCCAGCTCAAAAACGGGATTTCTGAATGAGCAGTTCTTC. It is translated as CASSKTGFLNEQFF. Combining the CDR3 with reference TRBV18 and TRBJ2-1 gives the whole variable domain NAGVMQNPRHLVRRRGQEARLRCSPMKGHSHVYWYRQLPEEGLKFMVYLQKENIIDESGMPKERFSAEFPKEGPSILRIQQVVRGDSAAYFCASSKTGFLNEQFFGPGTRLTVL.

The chain is built from TRBV11-3 and TRBJ1-1, with 8 bases identical to TRBD1. CDR1 is SGHNT and CDR2 is YENEEA in the germline V gene. V dropped 4 bases and J dropped 7; count of bases not matched to a gene: 5. The CDR3 has 13 residues. CDR3 protein: CASSSGGRGEAFF. The CDR3 region has the DNA TGTGCCAGCAGCTCAGGGGGCCGGGGTGAAGCTTTCTTT.

The chain combines TRBV27 with TRBJ2-7; 11 bases map to TRBD1. This CDR3 region has 15 residues. After removal of 6 bases from V and 1 base from J, the junction contained 5 bases not matched to a gene. Germline V gives CDR1 MNHEY, CDR2 SMNVEV (reference sequence). CDR3 residues: CASRMGTGGSYEQYF. The CDR3, as DNA: TGTGCCAGCAGAATGGGGACAGGGGGATCCTACGAGCAGTACTTC.

J is TRBJ1-1 and V is TRBV12-3 or TRBV12-4; no firm D call. CDR3 size: 11 residues. Trimming left V 2 bases short and J 7 bases short, with 5 bases between. The CDR3 region has the DNA TGTGCCAGCAGTTTATTTAGTGAAGCTTTCTTT. It yields the protein CASSLFSEAFF.